This T cell receptor beta chain was identified during a study of cytomegalovirus exposure and HLA in healthy donors. The table lists this clone with a count of one. Its antigen is still unknown. The study, taken as a whole, reports: It was approximately 170 TCR beta chains that were listed as cytomegalovirus-associated. Subsequent analysis revealed that first-cohort TCR clusters tended to co-occur in the approximately 120 validation repertoires.

Germline lookup yields CDR1 SQVTM and CDR2 ANQGSEA. This CDR3 is built from 14 residues. Germline trimming cut 2 bases from V and 5 bases from J; bases unmatched to any gene: 7. Among the 100 to 150 subjects of the validation cohort, separate from the roughly 650-subject first cohort, were the donors. Some clones are missing from TCRdb's copy, which holds only in-frame ones; the method was immunoSEQ multiplex PCR. The sample includes 150,000 to 200,000 clones, nearly 90% seen only once; the top ten take over 9%. The J gene is TRBJ1-1, the V gene TRBV29-1; 8 bases agree with TRBD1. Sequences were obtained from PBMCs. The receptor's source is a woman younger than 35 in good health and CMV-seropositive. CDR3 bases: TGCAGCGTTGAACAGGGGGCTGGAGGAACTGAAGCTTTCTTT. Encoded protein: CSVEQGAGGTEAFF.